What follows are 21 T cell receptor beta chains derived from one specimen sequenced in a study of radiotherapy plus CTLA-4 blockade in lung cancer. TCRdb keeps only in-frame clones here, not all; method: immunoSEQ multiplex PCR. In the table there are roughly 98,000 clones, 82% of which are singletons. The sample was peripheral blood, taken from a patient treated with radiotherapy plus ipilimumab. Every receptor here comes from a human donor with non-small cell lung cancer who had a partial response to radiotherapy plus ipilimumab.

The V and J genes are TRBV7-2 and TRBJ2-2; the match to TRBD1 covers 7 bases. The length of the CDR3 is 14 residues. V was pared by 6 bases and J by 6 bases, with 7 bases of the junction left unmatched. Germline CDR1 is SGHTA and CDR2 is FQGNSA. For the CDR3, the DNA is TGTGCCAGCAGGGAGACAGGGATCGCCGGGGAGCTGTTTTTT. Translated, it gives CASRETGIAGELFF.

CDR3 amino acids: CASSLGAGMTSTDTQYF. In DNA, the CDR3 is TGTGCCAGCAGCTTAGGAGCGGGAATGACTAGCACAGATACGCAGTATTTT. This chain links TRBV7-8 with TRBJ2-3; 7 positions match TRBD2. V lost 1 base to trimming and J lost 0 bases; unmatched junction nucleotides: 7. From germline, CDR1 is SGHVS and CDR2 FQNEAQ. The CDR3 is 17 amino acids.

This sequence joins TRBV19 and TRBJ2-5, with 16 bases aligning to TRBD2. The junction had 11 bases not matched to a gene; V was cut back by 5 bases and J by 5 bases. The CDR3 has 18 amino acids. Germline-derived CDR1 and CDR2 are LNHDA and SQIVND (reference sequence). In DNA form, the CDR3 reads TGTGCCAGTAGTCCCGGGACTAGCGGGAGGGCCGTGACGGAGACCCAGTACTTC. Translating gives CASSPGTSGRAVTETQYF.

This chain connects TRBV10-3 to TRBJ2-3, with D possibly matching TRBD2 (5 bases). The CDR3 loop spans 12 amino acids. Germline V gives CDR1 ENHRY, CDR2 SYGVKD. V was cut by 3 bases and J by 6 bases, with 7 bases left in between. CDR3 protein: CAISDGLDTQYF. CDR3 coding DNA: TGTGCCATCAGTGACGGACTCGATACGCAGTATTTT.

The chain joins TRBV19 to TRBJ2-5; D unresolved. The V end lost 1 base, the J end lost 3 bases, and 9 bases lay between the germline ends. The CDR3 extends over 14 amino acids. Germline CDR1 is LNHDA and CDR2 is SQIVND (reference sequence). This CDR3 is CASSIGLAKETQYF. In DNA form, the CDR3 reads TGTGCCAGTAGTATAGGACTGGCTAAAGAGACCCAGTACTTC.

The V gene is TRBV7-9, the J gene TRBJ1-5; TRBD1 is a possible D gene (5 bases). CDR3 length: 17 residues. The V end was cut by 0 bases, the J end by 2 bases, with 14 bases between. CDR1 is SEHNR and CDR2 is FQNEAQ in the germline V gene (reference sequence). Here the CDR3 DNA reads TGTGCCAGCAGCTTAGCTGGCAGGGTTTGGGGCAATCAGCCCCAGCATTTT. It yields the protein CASSLAGRVWGNQPQHF.

A remark on this clone: Its ends do not fully match the called genes, so a read error is possible. The V call is TRBV7-9, the J call TRBJ2-1; TRBD2 matches 8 bases. Germline assignment: CDR1 SEHNR and CDR2 FQNEAQ (reference sequence). The CDR3 has 17 residues. CDR3 in DNA: TGTGCCGGCAGCTTCCTCCCTAGCGGGCCAGGGACCAATGAGCAGTTCTTC. Translating gives CAGSFLPSGPGTNEQFF.

The genes are TRBV2 and TRBJ2-2, with 7 bases lining up with TRBD2. The CDR3 has 16 residues. Germline V CDR1 and CDR2: SNHLY, FYNNEI. The V and J ends lost 8 bases and 4 bases, in that order; junction bases with no gene match: 13. The DNA for the CDR3 is TGTGCCAGCGCGTTCACTAGCGCCGACAGCACCGGGGAGCTGTTTTTT. Its translation: CASAFTSADSTGELFF.

The genes are TRBV30 and TRBJ2-1, with 7 positions matching TRBD2. The V gene end was trimmed by 5 bases and the J gene end by 6 bases; junction bases not matched to a gene: 10. This CDR3 comprises 14 residues. CDR1 is GTSNPN, CDR2 SVGIG, per germline (reference sequence). The CDR3 loop reads CAWASSGIFNEQFF. The CDR3 DNA reads as TGTGCCTGGGCCTCAAGCGGGATCTTCAATGAGCAGTTCTTC.

The gene calls are TRBV9 and TRBJ2-5; 11 bases line up with TRBD2. The germline V gene encodes CDR1 SGDLS and CDR2 YYNGEE. V was clipped by 3 bases and J by 1 base; unmatched bases: 5. The CDR3 has 16 residues. CDR3 bases: TGTGCCAGCAGCGCTATAGCGGGAGGGATCCAAGAGACCCAGTACTTC. It encodes CASSAIAGGIQETQYF.

The chain employs TRBV6-6 and TRBJ2-7, with D perhaps matching TRBD2 (6 bases). CDR1 is MNHNY and CDR2 is SVGAGI in the germline V gene (reference sequence). Trimming cost V 5 bases and J 2 bases, with 7 bases left between them. This CDR3 spans 12 amino acids. CDR3 sequence reads: CASSGTPYEQYF. DNA of the CDR3: TGTGCCAGCAGTGGGACTCCCTACGAGCAGTACTTC.

The chain couples TRBV5-1 to TRBJ2-1; a possible D gene is TRBD1 (6 bases). Per germline, CDR1 SGHRS and CDR2 YFSETQ. Deletions cut 4 bases from V and 6 bases from J, with 17 bases between. The CDR3 extends over 15 amino acids. The CDR3 DNA reads TGCGCCAGCAGCCCCCAGGCACAGGGAAGCAATGAGCAGTTCTTC. Translated: CASSPQAQGSNEQFF.

The rearrangement links TRBV29-1 to TRBJ2-1, with a tentative D call TRBD2 (6 bases). CDR3 size: 12 residues. Germline-derived CDR1 and CDR2 are SQVTM and ANQGSEA. V shed 4 bases and J shed 6 bases, with 10 bases lying between them. CDR3 in amino acids: CSVGLEGNEQFF. DNA for the CDR3: TGCAGCGTTGGACTAGAGGGCAATGAGCAGTTCTTC.

This chain joins TRBV7-3 and TRBJ1-2; 8 bases align to TRBD1. Germline-derived CDR1 and CDR2 are SGHTA and FQGTGA. The J segment lost 5 bases and the V segment lost 5 bases, leaving 7 bases of the junction unmatched. This CDR3 has 14 amino acids. CDR3 DNA: TGTGCCAGCAGCCCATCGGACAGGGCGTATGGCTACACCTTC. Translating gives CASSPSDRAYGYTF.

CDR3 in DNA: TGCGCCAGCAGCCAAGATTCGACAGGGGTTACCTACGAGCAGTACTTC. This encodes CASSQDSTGVTYEQYF. The chain uses TRBV4-1 and TRBJ2-7; 8 bases map to TRBD1. The CDR3 has 16 amino acids. Per germline, CDR1 MGHRA and CDR2 YSYEKL. The ends lost 0 bases at V and 2 bases at J; junction bases unmatched: 6.

V is TRBV29-1 and J is TRBJ2-5; perhaps TRBD1 as D (6 bases). CDR3 size: 10 residues. Germline V gene sequence: CDR1 SQVTM, CDR2 ANQGSEA. Trimming removed 7 bases from V and 5 bases from J, with 8 bases in between. The CDR3 DNA is TGCAGCGGAAGGGGGGAGACCCAGTACTTC. This translates into CSGRGETQYF.

For this clone: The same CDR3 also results from other DNA sequences found in this sample. The V and J genes are TRBV7-3 and TRBJ2-7; 10 nucleotides match TRBD1. CDR1 and CDR2 (germline): SGHTA, FQGTGA. V lost 6 bases and J lost 4; bases outside the gene matches: 3. The CDR3 consists of 13 residues. The CDR3, as DNA: TGTGCCAGCAGTTGGGGACAGGGGTACGAGCAGTACTTC. Protein: CASSWGQGYEQYF.

The sample holds one count of this clone. One end of the junction fails to match germline, which may point to a read error. This sample includes further DNA sequences coding for the same CDR3. This chain uses TRBV7-6 with TRBJ2-5, with 10 nucleotides matching TRBD1. The CDR3 has 17 residues. Germline V gene sequence: CDR1 SGHVS, CDR2 FNYEAQ. The CDR3 DNA sequence: TGCGCCAGCAGCCATCCTCCGGGGACAGGGGACCAAGAGACCCAGTACTTC. Protein product: CASSHPPGTGDQETQYF.

The sample holds one count of this clone. The rearrangement uses TRBV7-2 and TRBJ1-3; D is possibly TRBD1 (5 bases). Germline CDR1 and CDR2: SGHTA and FQGNSA. The V and J ends lost 2 bases and 2 bases respectively, with 10 bases between them. CDR3 length: 15 amino acids. The CDR3 here is CASSLWGVTGNTIYF. The CDR3 DNA sequence: TGTGCCAGCAGCTTATGGGGGGTTACTGGAAACACCATATATTTT.

This chain connects TRBV5-4 to TRBJ2-5; 10 positions match TRBD2. V shed 0 bases and J 4 bases; nucleotides not matched to a gene: 6. CDR3 size: 16 residues. Looked up from germline, CDR1 is SGHNT and CDR2 is YYREEE (reference sequence). CDR3 nucleotide sequence: TGTGCCAGCAGCTTGGCGCTAGCGGGAGAGGGAGAGACCCAGTACTTC. This translates into CASSLALAGEGETQYF.

There are a few counts of this clone. The V and J genes are TRBV5-1 and TRBJ2-7; D may be TRBD2 (5 bases). Trimming took off 0 bases at V and 3 bases at J, with 10 bases between the two ends. Germline V gene data show CDR1 as SGHRS and CDR2 as YFSETQ. This CDR3 has 14 residues. This chain's CDR3 is CASSLAGVSYEQYF. DNA for the CDR3: TGCGCCAGCAGCTTGGCCGGGGTAAGCTACGAGCAGTACTTC.